These T cell receptor beta chains were read from a single sample in a study of shared clonotypes between healthy human individuals. The protocol was immunoSEQ multiplex PCR, while the TCRdb copy is restricted to in-frame clones and leaves out a portion. The table records 800,000 to 950,000 clones, around 96% of them present only once. The sequenced sample consisted of naive CD8+ T cells sorted from blood. The receptors were gathered from a young man in good health. Each CDR3 is given with its conserved first and last residue. A D gene is named only where the DNA matches it firmly. Clone size appears in some rows only: once, few, many, or a class for an expanded clone.

clone size: .
D gene: .
V gene: TRBV9
J gene: TRBJ2-1
CDR3 protein: CASSVVGEFAYNEQFF
CDR3 DNA: TGTGCCAGCAGCGTAGTTGGAGAGTTTGCCTACAATGAGCAGTTCTTC

clone size: .
D gene: .
V gene: TRBV7-9
J gene: TRBJ2-3
CDR3 protein: CASSSRDTYTQYF
CDR3 DNA: TGTGCCAGCAGCTCCCGGGACACGTATACGCAGTATTTT

clone size: .
D gene: .
V gene: TRBV7-6
J gene: TRBJ2-5
CDR3 protein: CASSFRASVNQETQYF
CDR3 DNA: TGTGCCAGCAGCTTCCGGGCCTCGGTTAACCAAGAGACCCAGTACTTC

clone size: .
D gene: .
V gene: TRBV7-9
J gene: TRBJ2-1
CDR3 protein: CASSLGQEAPYNEQFF
CDR3 DNA: TGTGCCAGCAGCTTAGGGCAGGAGGCGCCCTACAATGAGCAGTTCTTC

clone size: .
D gene: .
V gene: TRBV18
J gene: TRBJ1-2
CDR3 protein: CASSPPPGPRIMDDGYTF
CDR3 DNA: TGTGCCAGCTCACCACCGCCGGGACCCAGGATTATGGATGATGGCTACACCTTC

clone size: .
D gene: TRBD2
V gene: TRBV4-2
J gene: TRBJ2-7
CDR3 protein: CASSHPGTSGVDEQYF
CDR3 DNA: TGTGCCAGCAGCCACCCTGGGACGAGCGGGGTCGACGAGCAGTACTTC

clone size: .
D gene: .
V gene: TRBV28
J gene: TRBJ2-2
CDR3 protein: CASSTGRGRVGELFF
CDR3 DNA: TGTGCCAGCAGCACGGGCAGGGGGAGGGTCGGGGAGCTGTTTTTT

clone size: .
D gene: TRBD2
V gene: TRBV7-6
J gene: TRBJ2-7
CDR3 protein: CASSLGGWTSGSREQYF
CDR3 DNA: TGTGCCAGCAGCTTAGGCGGGTGGACTAGCGGGAGTCGCGAGCAGTACTTC

clone size: .
D gene: .
V gene: TRBV27
J gene: TRBJ1-5
CDR3 protein: CASSFGGVGYQPQHF
CDR3 DNA: TGTGCCAGCAGTTTTGGGGGGGTTGGTTATCAGCCCCAGCATTTT

clone size: once
D gene: .
V gene: TRBV5-4
J gene: TRBJ2-2
CDR3 protein: CASRAEVVPTGELFF
CDR3 DNA: TGTGCCAGCAGGGCTGAGGTAGTCCCCACCGGGGAGCTGTTTTTT

clone size: .
D gene: TRBD1
V gene: TRBV6-5
J gene: TRBJ2-7
CDR3 protein: CASRETGGREYEQYF
CDR3 DNA: TGTGCCAGCAGGGAAACAGGGGGTAGAGAATACGAGCAGTACTTC

clone size: once
D gene: TRBD2
V gene: TRBV7-2
J gene: TRBJ2-3
CDR3 protein: CASIEGGPGTDTQYF
CDR3 DNA: TGTGCCAGCATCGAGGGAGGGCCGGGCACAGATACGCAGTATTTT

clone size: .
D gene: .
V gene: TRBV14
J gene: TRBJ2-4
CDR3 protein: CASSQGGAVIQYF
CDR3 DNA: TGTGCCAGCAGCCAAGGGGGGGCGGTCATTCAGTACTTC

clone size: .
D gene: .
V gene: TRBV11-2
J gene: TRBJ2-5
CDR3 protein: CASSADNQETQYF
CDR3 DNA: TGTGCCAGCAGCGCAGACAACCAAGAGACCCAGTACTTC

clone size: .
D gene: .
V gene: TRBV7-2
J gene: TRBJ2-1
CDR3 protein: CASSVTAVFYNEQFF
CDR3 DNA: TGTGCCAGCAGCGTAACAGCAGTTTTTTACAATGAGCAGTTCTTC

clone size: once
D gene: TRBD1
V gene: TRBV27
J gene: TRBJ2-7
CDR3 protein: CASARTGVSYEQYF
CDR3 DNA: TGTGCCAGCGCTAGAACAGGGGTCTCCTACGAGCAGTACTTC

clone size: .
D gene: .
V gene: TRBV27
J gene: TRBJ1-5
CDR3 protein: CASSLGGSNQPQHF
CDR3 DNA: TGTGCCAGCAGTTTGGGGGGTAGCAATCAGCCCCAGCATTTT

clone size: once
D gene: .
V gene: TRBV23-1
J gene: TRBJ2-6
CDR3 protein: CASSQSFEGSGANVLTF
CDR3 DNA: TGCGCCAGCAGTCAATCGTTCGAGGGCTCTGGGGCCAACGTCCTGACTTTC

clone size: .
D gene: TRBD2
V gene: TRBV28
J gene: TRBJ2-7
CDR3 protein: CASSPGLAGNRVYEQYF
CDR3 DNA: TGTGCCAGCAGCCCGGGACTAGCGGGAAATCGGGTTTACGAGCAGTACTTC

clone size: .
D gene: .
V gene: TRBV7-9
J gene: TRBJ1-2
CDR3 protein: CASSLGGELKTHGYTF
CDR3 DNA: TGTGCCAGCAGCTTAGGGGGGGAACTAAAAACTCATGGCTACACCTTC

clone size: .
D gene: TRBD1
V gene: TRBV29-1
J gene: TRBJ2-2
CDR3 protein: CSVFYRGELGGELFF
CDR3 DNA: TGCAGCGTTTTTTACAGGGGCGAACTCGGCGGGGAGCTGTTTTTT

clone size: .
D gene: TRBD2
V gene: TRBV29-1
J gene: TRBJ2-1
CDR3 protein: CSVDRSGSEQFF
CDR3 DNA: TGCAGCGTTGATAGGAGCGGGAGTGAGCAGTTCTTC

clone size: .
D gene: TRBD1
V gene: TRBV29-1
J gene: TRBJ2-2
CDR3 protein: CSVEVPGQGAVRNTGELFF
CDR3 DNA: TGCAGCGTTGAAGTACCGGGACAGGGGGCAGTCCGTAACACCGGGGAGCTGTTTTTT

clone size: .
D gene: TRBD2
V gene: TRBV6-4
J gene: TRBJ2-1
CDR3 protein: CASSDGAGVWDEQFF
CDR3 DNA: TGTGCCAGCAGTGACGGAGCGGGAGTGTGGGATGAGCAGTTCTTC

clone size: .
D gene: TRBD1
V gene: TRBV6-6
J gene: TRBJ2-1
CDR3 protein: CASTYGGTGGWNEQFF
CDR3 DNA: TGTGCCAGCACGTACGGCGGGACAGGGGGGTGGAATGAGCAGTTCTTC

clone size: .
D gene: .
V gene: TRBV30
J gene: TRBJ1-1
CDR3 protein: CAWRPQQDEAFF
CDR3 DNA: TGTGCCTGGAGACCACAGCAAGATGAAGCTTTCTTT

clone size: .
D gene: .
V gene: TRBV29-1
J gene: TRBJ2-1
CDR3 protein: CSVERPLLSSYNEQFF
CDR3 DNA: TGCAGCGTTGAAAGACCACTTCTGAGCTCCTACAATGAGCAGTTCTTC

clone size: .
D gene: .
V gene: TRBV4-1
J gene: TRBJ1-2
CDR3 protein: CASSQDSSSLYGYTF
CDR3 DNA: TGCGCCAGCAGCCAAGATAGTAGTTCCCTCTATGGCTACACCTTC

clone size: .
D gene: .
V gene: TRBV6-1
J gene: TRBJ2-7
CDR3 protein: CASGPRGILYEQYF
CDR3 DNA: TGTGCCAGCGGCCCCAGGGGTATCCTCTACGAGCAGTACTTC

clone size: .
D gene: .
V gene: TRBV7-7
J gene: TRBJ2-3
CDR3 protein: CASSPGSQGTDTQYF
CDR3 DNA: TGTGCCAGCAGCCCTGGATCACAGGGTACAGATACGCAGTATTTT

clone size: .
D gene: TRBD1
V gene: TRBV11-1
J gene: TRBJ2-7
CDR3 protein: CASSSSTGVEQYF
CDR3 DNA: TGTGCCAGCAGCTCCTCGACAGGGGTCGAGCAGTACTTC

clone size: .
D gene: .
V gene: TRBV13
J gene: TRBJ2-1
CDR3 protein: CASSLQLAVDNEQFF
CDR3 DNA: TGTGCCAGCAGCCTACAACTAGCCGTCGACAATGAGCAGTTCTTC

clone size: once
D gene: TRBD2
V gene: TRBV7-9
J gene: TRBJ2-7
CDR3 protein: CASRPGLAGVEQYF
CDR3 DNA: TGTGCCAGCAGGCCCGGACTAGCGGGAGTCGAGCAGTACTTC

clone size: .
D gene: TRBD1
V gene: TRBV15
J gene: TRBJ2-7
CDR3 protein: CATSRGPGQGGDEQYF
CDR3 DNA: TGTGCCACCAGCAGAGGGCCCGGACAGGGTGGCGACGAGCAGTACTTC